The rows below give T cell receptor beta chains drawn from one sample of a study of CXCR3-negative and CXCR3-positive naive CD8 T cells. Following a re-call of the 5' RACE reads, TCRdb has one entry per CDR3 protein and lacks DNA. The table lists around 150,000 distinct CDR3 sequences. Sequenced input: naive CXCR3+ CD8+ T cells from blood. The receptors were gathered from a human donor in good health. Some clones in this sample may be carry-over from other donors' samples. CDR3s include the opening cysteine and the closing phenylalanine or tryptophan.

V: TRBV20-1; J: TRBJ2-3; length: 17; CDR3: CSAYDLAGYFSTDTQYF
V: TRBV9; J: TRBJ2-1; length: 17; CDR3: CASSVVKREVLADEQFF
V: TRBV4-1; J: TRBJ1-1; length: 16; CDR3: CASSQQSDRGDTEAFF
V: TRBV15; J: TRBJ2-1; length: 12; CDR3: CATSRDHNEQFF
V: TRBV29-1; J: TRBJ2-7; length: 13; CDR3: CSARGDGHYEQYF
V: TRBV29-1; J: TRBJ1-4; length: 12; CDR3: CSARESGEKLFF
V: TRBV13; J: TRBJ2-1; length: 13; CDR3: CASSSVGEHEQFF
V: TRBV29-1; J: TRBJ2-2; length: 18; CDR3: CSVDSRDRATMNTGELFF
V: TRBV7-8; J: TRBJ2-3; length: 17; CDR3: CASSSRKLQGGTDTQYF
V: TRBV28; J: TRBJ2-5; length: 13; CDR3: CASSPTGEETQYF
V: TRBV19; J: TRBJ1-6; length: 14; CDR3: CASRWTENNSPLHF
V: TRBV7-9; J: TRBJ2-7; length: 14; CDR3: CASSPVTAIFEQYF
V: TRBV10-3; J: TRBJ2-6; length: 17; CDR3: CAISDGTGVSGANVLTF
V: TRBV7-9; J: TRBJ2-7; length: 14; CDR3: CASSPRQPTYEQYF
V: TRBV7-9; J: TRBJ2-5; length: 13; CDR3: CASSPDSQETQYF
V: TRBV6-5; J: TRBJ1-1; length: 13; CDR3: CASSYRPDTAALF
V: TRBV5-1; J: TRBJ1-4; length: 16; CDR3: CASSLADNGLNEKLFF
V: TRBV15; J: TRBJ2-7; length: 15; CDR3: CATSREGGKAYEQYF
V: TRBV7-6; J: TRBJ2-1; length: 15; CDR3: CASSQKDRGVHEQFF
V: TRBV11-2; J: TRBJ2-7; length: 15; CDR3: CASSLQQGARGEQYF
V: TRBV7-9; J: TRBJ2-5; length: 15; CDR3: CASSLAGEYQETQYF
V: TRBV4-1; J: TRBJ2-7; length: 14; CDR3: CASSPHLRDYEQYF
V: TRBV7-2; J: TRBJ2-3; length: 14; CDR3: CASSSTGSRDTQYF
V: TRBV7-3; J: TRBJ2-1; length: 15; CDR3: CASSYGTSGYNEQFF
V: TRBV28; J: TRBJ1-3; length: 16; CDR3: CASSTRWRNSGNTIYF